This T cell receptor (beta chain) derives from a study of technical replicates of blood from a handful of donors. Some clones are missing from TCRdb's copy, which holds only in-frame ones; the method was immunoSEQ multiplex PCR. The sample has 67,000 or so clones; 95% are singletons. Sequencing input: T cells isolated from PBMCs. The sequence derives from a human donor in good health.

The CDR3 sequence is CAWRGGYEQYF. The DNA of the CDR3 is TGTGCCTGGCGCGGGGGTTACGAGCAGTACTTC. This sequence joins TRBV30 and TRBJ2-7; 7 nucleotides match TRBD2. J was trimmed by 4 bases and V by 5 bases; bases with no gene match: 2. This CDR3 spans 11 amino acids. CDR1 is GTSNPN and CDR2 is SVGIG in the germline V gene (reference sequence). The entire variable domain, with the rest obtained from reference TRBV30 and TRBJ2-7, is as follows: SQTIHQWPATLVQPVGSPLSLECTVEGTSNPNLYWYRQAAGRGLQLLFYSVGIGQISSEVPQNLSASRPQDRQFILSSKKLLLSDSGFYLCAWRGGYEQYFGPGTRLTVT.